Listed below are T cell receptor beta chains from one sample, sequenced in a study of regulatory T cells in long-lasting Graves disease. Each CDR3 protein gets one entry after TCRdb re-called the multiplex PCR reads with MiXCR. This table holds hundreds of thousands of distinct CDR3 sequences, approximately 13% found once. The same sample was also studied in work on T cells in Graves' hyperthyroidism and ophthalmopathy.

The sample was peripheral blood mononuclear cells (PBMCs), taken at new diagnosis, from a patient treated with antithyroid drugs. These receptors were obtained from a man younger than 45 with Graves disease. CDR3s leave out the opening cysteine and the closing phenylalanine or tryptophan. The order of the fields is V gene, J gene, CDR3 protein.

>TRBV12-3/TRBV12-4|TRBJ1-3
ASSFSDSGNTIY
>TRBV20-1|TRBJ2-3
SAGGGAGDRVGTDTQY
>TRBV15|TRBJ2-5
ATSRDVPSLETQY
>TRBV27|TRBJ2-3
ASSSYEGRADTDTQY
>TRBV11-1|TRBJ2-1
ASSIIGTGRNNEQF
>TRBV12-3/TRBV12-4|TRBJ2-6
ASIRTSGGLSGANVLT
>TRBV5-1|TRBJ2-3
ASSLAGHTQY
>TRBV6-1|TRBJ1-3
ASSDPGQGVETIY
>TRBV3-1|TRBJ2-2
ASSQGLGGGVYNTGELF
>TRBV6-1|TRBJ2-1
AVRLAGSDEQF
>TRBV2|TRBJ1-1
ASTNYQGGEAF
>TRBV27|TRBJ2-7
ASSQRGLGEQY
>TRBV6-2/TRBV6-3|TRBJ2-7
ASGQTAAPYEQY
>TRBV6-1|TRBJ2-3
ASSQTLDGQY
>TRBV24-1|TRBJ2-5
ATSDPRAGGQETQY
>TRBV4-1|TRBJ1-6
ASSQKGRALGISLH
>TRBV10-3|TRBJ1-2
AISDGSEGYT
>TRBV5-8|TRBJ2-7
ASSPTGVSEQY
>TRBV7-9|TRBJ2-7
ASSHATGTPVEY
>TRBV6-1|TRBJ2-5
ASSEAEDGLKTQY
>TRBV6-9|TRBJ2-3
ASSYSEREGMATQY
>TRBV6-2/TRBV6-3|TRBJ2-1
ASTLAGGTNNEQF
>TRBV10-3|TRBJ2-7
AISPGAGGAYEQY
>TRBV27|TRBJ1-2
ASSLFPPTPGQVPYGYT
>TRBV12-3/TRBV12-4|TRBJ2-4
ASSQGGGGKNIQY
>TRBV24-1|TRBJ2-3
ATSDASREAGATDTQY